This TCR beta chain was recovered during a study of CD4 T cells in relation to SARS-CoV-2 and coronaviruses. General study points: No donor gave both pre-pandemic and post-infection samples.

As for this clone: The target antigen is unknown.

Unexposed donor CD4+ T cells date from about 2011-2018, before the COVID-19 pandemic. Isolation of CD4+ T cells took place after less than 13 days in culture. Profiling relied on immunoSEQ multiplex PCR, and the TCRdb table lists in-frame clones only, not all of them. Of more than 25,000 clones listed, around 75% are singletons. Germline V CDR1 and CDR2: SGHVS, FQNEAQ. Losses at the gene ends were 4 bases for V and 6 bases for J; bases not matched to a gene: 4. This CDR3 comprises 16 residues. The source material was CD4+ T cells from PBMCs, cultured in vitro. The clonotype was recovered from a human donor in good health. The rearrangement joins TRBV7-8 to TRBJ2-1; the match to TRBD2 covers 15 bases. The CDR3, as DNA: TGTGCCAGCAGCTCGCGGACTAGCGGGAGGGCCAATGAGCAGTTCTTC. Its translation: CASSSRTSGRANEQFF.